This T cell receptor (beta chain) is drawn from a study of T cell responses to AZD1222 COVID-19 vaccine. TCRdb keeps only in-frame clones here, not all; method: immunoSEQ multiplex PCR. Counted here are around 150,000 clones, roughly nine tenths occurring once; the ten biggest clones make up around 3.7%. About this clone itself: Its antigen is unknown.

CDR3 length: 13 amino acids. Germline assignment: CDR1 SGHTA and CDR2 FQGNSA. V shed 1 base and J shed 4 bases, with 7 bases lying between them. Study findings and constraints: The number of AZD1222 recipients seropositive at baseline was only six.

This sequence joins TRBV7-2 and TRBJ1-1; D unresolved. Sample: peripheral blood, taken on day 0 of AZD1222 vaccination. The sequence derives from an adult in good health. The CDR3 sequence is CASSLGGSTEAFF. The CDR3 DNA reads as TGTGCCAGCAGCTTAGGCGGGTCCACTGAAGCTTTCTTT.